This T cell receptor beta chain was recorded in a study of blood T cell repertoires in COVID-19. Residents of under 25 US areas, aged roughly 18 to 90 years, made up the participants. Method: immunoSEQ multiplex PCR; TCRdb's copy keeps in-frame clones and lacks some. The table lists 330,000 or so clones, over 80% of them singletons. The CDR3 contains 13 residues. V was clipped by 2 bases and J by 11 bases; unmatched bases: 6. This sequence was found in a young man who had recovered from COVID-19. Source material: PBMCs or T cells enriched from blood (not recorded which). This chain uses TRBV12-3 or TRBV12-4 with TRBJ1-5; 7 positions match TRBD1. In DNA form, the CDR3 reads TGTGCCAGCAGTTTAACGACAGGGAACGCCCAGCATTTT. Amino acid sequence: CASSLTTGNAQHF.